This T cell receptor beta chain was profiled in a study of blood T cell repertoires in COVID-19. About the study: Spain, Italy and the United States supplied samples that represented acute and convalescent COVID-19. The cDNA or gDNA used as material had been derived from T cells, B-cell-depleted T cells, or PBMCs.

This clone was detected only a few times. The CDR3 has 14 residues. Germline CDR1 and CDR2: LNHDA and SQIVND (reference sequence). V gave up 7 bases and J gave up 0 bases, with 12 bases separating them. In the study's own analysis: For nucleated cells, counts were estimated from reference gene primer amplification. Some clones are missing from TCRdb's copy, which holds only in-frame ones; the method was immunoSEQ multiplex PCR. V and J calls plus clone size are reproduced from that table; the DNA served to infer D and trimming. The top ten clones hold 0.95% to 1.5% of a sample with about 130,000 clones, 88% of them seen once.

V usage is TRBV19 and J usage is TRBJ1-2; a possible D gene is TRBD1 (6 bases). Specimen: peripheral blood. The TCR comes from a woman older than 75 with acute or convalescent COVID-19. The CDR3 DNA is TGTGCCAGTACCACAGGGCCTACTAACTATGGCTACACCTTC. Residues: CASTTGPTNYGYTF.